The source of this T cell receptor beta chain is a study of blood T cell repertoires in COVID-19 (TCRdb year 2020). In the study overall: Samples covering the acute and convalescent phases of COVID-19 were provided by collaborators in the United States, Italy and Spain. Samples came from the ongoing ImmuneRACE study (first 160 participants) plus 1,254 subjects from 6 global collaborators. Where HLA class I and class II types were available, the types were taken from metadata supplied by the sample provider, not from assay-based typing. The prospective study material was composed of cDNA or gDNA derived from T cells, B-cell-depleted T cells, or PBMCs. The repertoires were released in a freely available public database intended as a resource for research on the immune response to SARS-CoV-2. Sample metadata almost always included a de-identified subject ID, COVID-19 status, age in years and sex. Subjects who had been exposed to COVID-19, were actively infected with it, or had recovered from it provided the deeply sampled blood TCRbeta repertoires that made up the dataset.

There are 15 amino acids in the CDR3, from cysteine to phenylalanine inclusive. Left in the record is the CDR3 DNA by itself, 45 bases read in frame from the first base. Based on the germline V gene, the CDR1 and CDR2 sequences are SGHTA and FQGTGA. V loses 5 bases at its end and J loses 3 bases; junction bases beyond the gene matches: 8. Beyond this particular receptor, the publication reports: The amount of clinical and demographic metadata varied by source and participant and was provided uncurated.

TCRbeta CDR3 regions were amplified from genomic DNA using the immunoSEQ Assay, a bias-controlled multiplex PCR. The authors' analysis ran thus. Nucleated cell counts per sample were estimated from amplification of reference gene primers within the assay. To quantify the absolute abundance of each unique TCRbeta CDR3 rearrangement, sequence reads were collapsed and filtered. For each sample, productive Simpson clonality was calculated as the square root of Simpson's diversity index over productive rearrangements. The table was pulled from immuneACCESS by TCRdb, which kept in-frame rearrangements only. Such tables lose some clones; where checked, under half of the loss comes from unresolved V genes, and the rest has no known cause. D and trimming were read from the DNA, whereas the V and J calls and clone size are those reported in that table. Present in this sample are 200,000 to 250,000 clones, approximately 80% of which were seen just once. About 7% of the sample is taken by the ten largest.

This clone was counted once. What this receptor recognizes is not known. No base-level quality is on record; no much larger clone is a single base apart. Enrolling through a virtual design, the prospective study's participants ranged in age from roughly 18 to 95 years and lived across roughly 24 United States geographic areas. To assign participants to cohorts, the prospective study relied on clinical history that participants themselves reported in a screening survey and a study questionnaire. In the prospective study, whole blood, serum and a nasopharyngeal or oropharyngeal swab were collected from each participant by mobile phlebotomists. Additional blood draws and questionnaires over an approximately 2-month period could optionally be provided by prospective study participants. Prospective study blood samples were shipped either frozen or at room temperature before DNA extraction.

Recombination linked TRBV7-3 to TRBJ2-3; TRBD2 aligns with 7 central bases. This receptor was identified in a woman aged 40-49 years with acute COVID-19. Material: PBMCs or T cells enriched from blood (not recorded which). The CDR3 in this case is CASSPSGGGTDTQYF. Here is the DNA: TGTGCCAGCAGCCCTTCCGGCGGGGGTACAGATACGCAGTATTTT.